This T cell receptor (beta chain) was documented in a study of regulatory T cells in long-lasting Graves disease. Through Arm-PCR of CDR3 regions and iRepertoire HTBI primers, TCR beta libraries were built. Each CDR3 protein is one row after TCRdb ran MiXCR on the multiplex PCR reads. The sample contains approximately 350,000 distinct CDR3 sequences, roughly 24% of which appear only once. The time point is: persistent/refractory GD, antithyroid drugs over 5 years with positive TRAb. PBMCs were the source of the RNA used for TCR sequencing. The CDR3 has 16 residues. J gave up 2 bases and V 6 bases, and 9 bases lay outside the gene matches.

The sample here was peripheral blood mononuclear cells (PBMCs), taken when the disease was refractory, from a patient treated with antithyroid drugs. This chain joins TRBV12-3 or TRBV12-4 and TRBJ2-2; TRBD1 agrees at 7 bases. The clonotype originates from a middle-aged woman with Graves disease. The CDR3 region has the DNA TGTGCCAGCAGGCAGGGACAGTCGGGAAACACCGGGGAGCTGTTTTTT. Translating gives CASRQGQSGNTGELFF.